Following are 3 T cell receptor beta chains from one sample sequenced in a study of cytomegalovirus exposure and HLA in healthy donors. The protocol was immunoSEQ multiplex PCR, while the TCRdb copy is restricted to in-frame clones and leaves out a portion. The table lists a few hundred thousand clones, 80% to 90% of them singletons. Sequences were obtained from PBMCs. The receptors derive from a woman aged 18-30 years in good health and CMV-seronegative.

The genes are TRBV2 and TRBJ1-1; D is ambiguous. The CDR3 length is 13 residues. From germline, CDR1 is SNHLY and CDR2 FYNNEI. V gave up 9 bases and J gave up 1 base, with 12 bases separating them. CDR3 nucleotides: TGTGCCAGTCGAAGCGGGAGGAACACTGAAGCTTTCTTT. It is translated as CASRSGRNTEAFF. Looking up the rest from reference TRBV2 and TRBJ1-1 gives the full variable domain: EPEVTQTPSHQVTQMGQEVILRCVPISNHLYFYWYRQILGQKVEFLVSFYNNEISEKSEIFDDQFSVERPDGSNFTLKIRSTKLEDSAMYFCASRSGRNTEAFFGQGTRLTVV.

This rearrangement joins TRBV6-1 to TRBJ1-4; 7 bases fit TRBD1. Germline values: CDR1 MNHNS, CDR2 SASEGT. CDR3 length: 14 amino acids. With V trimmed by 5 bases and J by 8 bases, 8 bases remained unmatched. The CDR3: CASSPGQRREKLFF. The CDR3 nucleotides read TGTGCCAGCAGTCCGGGACAGAGAAGAGAAAAACTGTTTTTT.

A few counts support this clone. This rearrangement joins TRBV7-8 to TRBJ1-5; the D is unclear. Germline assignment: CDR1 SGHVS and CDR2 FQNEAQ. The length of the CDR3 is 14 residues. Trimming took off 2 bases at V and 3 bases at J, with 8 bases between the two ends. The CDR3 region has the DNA TGTGCCAGCAGCTTAACCAGCGCCAATCAGCCCCAGCATTTT. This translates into CASSLTSANQPQHF.